These 27 T cell receptor beta chains originate from one sample sequenced in a study of cytomegalovirus exposure and HLA in healthy donors. It was with 60 Vbeta and 13 Jbeta primers that the PCR ran. Clones were sequenced by immunoSEQ multiplex PCR, and TCRdb holds only the in-frame ones, with some missing. There are 99,000 or so clones in the sample; roughly 9.1% occur only once, and 5.5% to 7.5% lies in the top ten. Material for sequencing was PBMCs. These receptors originate from a man in his forties in good health and CMV-seropositive.

The gene calls are TRBV6-5 and TRBJ2-7; 9 bases match TRBD2. The CDR3 spans 15 residues. Germline V gives CDR1 MNHEY, CDR2 SVGAGI. V trimming: 2 bases; J trimming: 0 bases; junction bases outside the gene matches: 2. CDR3 coding DNA: TGTGCCAGCAGTTACGGCGGGGGGGACTCCTACGAGCAGTACTTC. Translation gives CASSYGGGDSYEQYF.

This clone showed up many times. The chain links TRBV6-1 to TRBJ2-6; D is possibly TRBD2 (5 bases). Trimming left V 3 bases short and J 1 base short, with 7 bases between. The CDR3 loop spans 15 amino acids. The germline V gene has CDR1 MNHNS and CDR2 SASEGT. In nucleotides, the CDR3 is TGTGCCAGCAGTGACGGGGAGTCTGGGGCCAACGTCCTGACTTTC. It specifies CASSDGESGANVLTF.

This clone was picked up a small number of times. The chain carries TRBV29-1 and TRBJ1-2; 8 positions match TRBD1. Per the germline V gene, CDR1 is SQVTM and CDR2 is ANQGSEA. Trimming removed 6 bases from V and 6 bases from J; junction bases left unmatched: 9. The CDR3 loop spans 13 amino acids. The CDR3, as DNA: TGCAGCGTCCCTGGACAGGGACGTGATGGCTACACCTTC. Translating gives CSVPGQGRDGYTF.

This clone turned up a few times. This chain uses TRBV7-8 with TRBJ1-1; no reliable D call. V lost 3 bases to trimming and J lost 0 bases, with 8 bases between them. This CDR3 region has 14 residues. CDR1 is SGHVS and CDR2 is FQNEAQ in the germline V gene. DNA for the CDR3: TGTGCCAGCAGCTTCGGCGGAGTGAACACTGAAGCTTTCTTT. As protein: CASSFGGVNTEAFF.

A few counts support this clone. The chain joins TRBV2 to TRBJ1-6; TRBD1 matches at 7 bases. Per the germline V gene, CDR1 is SNHLY and CDR2 is FYNNEI. V trimming: 1 base; J trimming: 10 bases; junction bases outside the gene matches: 7. There are 15 residues in the CDR3. CDR3 in DNA: TGTGCCAGCAGTGAAGGCGACAGGGTGGGCTCACCCCTCCACTTT. Its protein product is CASSEGDRVGSPLHF. The entire variable domain, with the rest obtained from reference TRBV2 and TRBJ1-6, is as follows: EPEVTQTPSHQVTQMGQEVILRCVPISNHLYFYWYRQILGQKVEFLVSFYNNEISEKSEIFDDQFSVERPDGSNFTLKIRSTKLEDSAMYFCASSEGDRVGSPLHFGNGTRLTVT.

The chain uses TRBV5-1 and TRBJ2-2; tentative D call: TRBD1 (7 bases). There are 16 residues in the CDR3. V shed 3 bases and J shed 2 bases, with 14 bases lying between them. Germline-derived CDR1 and CDR2 are SGHRS and YFSETQ. This CDR3 is CASSWRDSRNTGELFF. Written as DNA, the CDR3 is TGCGCCAGCAGCTGGAGGGACAGCCGAAACACCGGGGAGCTGTTTTTT.

This clone showed up just a few times. The gene calls are TRBV27 and TRBJ1-1, with D possibly matching TRBD1 (6 bases). The CDR3 totals 12 residues. Per germline, CDR1 MNHEY and CDR2 SMNVEV (reference sequence). V lost 7 bases and J lost 0, with 6 bases in between. CDR3 loop: CASKGVNTEAFF. The CDR3 region has the DNA TGTGCCAGCAAGGGGGTGAACACTGAAGCTTTCTTT.

The chain has TRBV28 and TRBJ1-1; maybe TRBD1 (6 bases). Per the germline V gene, CDR1 is MDHEN and CDR2 is SYDVKM. Trimming removed 6 bases at V and 4 bases at J, with 21 bases between. CDR3 length: 16 residues. This CDR3 is CASRQVKGVKSTEAFF. The DNA of the CDR3 is TGTGCCAGCAGGCAAGTCAAGGGGGTCAAGAGCACTGAAGCTTTCTTT.

V and J are TRBV10-3 and TRBJ2-7, with 12 bases that match TRBD2. Germline CDR1 is ENHRY and CDR2 is SYGVKD. J was trimmed by 5 bases and V by 0 bases; bases with no gene match: 14. CDR3 size: 19 residues. The CDR3 sequence is CAISESPSGRAGYLDEQYF. The CDR3 nucleotides read TGTGCCATCAGTGAGTCGCCTAGCGGGAGGGCCGGTTATCTCGACGAGCAGTACTTC.

This clone has just a few counts. V gene TRBV7-3 combines with J gene TRBJ1-1, with D maybe TRBD1 (6 bases). The CDR3 has 13 residues. CDR1 is SGHTA, CDR2 FQGTGA, per germline. The V and J ends lost 6 bases and 5 bases respectively, with 13 bases between them. The CDR3 nucleotides are TGTGCCAGCAGAGATACAGGGAATACTGAAGCTTTCTTT. It translates to CASRDTGNTEAFF.

This clone turned up a few times. CDR3 DNA: TGTGCCAGTAGTACGAAGACAGGGGGAAAAACCGGGGAGCTGTTTTTT. Protein sequence: CASSTKTGGKTGELFF. The chain carries TRBV19 and TRBJ2-2; 9 nucleotides match TRBD1. The CDR3 extends over 16 amino acids. V trimming: 4 bases; J trimming: 5 bases; junction bases outside the gene matches: 8. CDR1 is LNHDA and CDR2 is SQIVND in the germline V gene (reference sequence). The full variable domain, completed using reference TRBV19 and TRBJ2-2, is DGGITQSPKYLFRKEGQNVTLSCEQNLNHDAMYWYRQDPGQGLRLIYYSQIVNDFQKGDIAEGYSVSREKKESFPLTVTSAQKNPTAFYLCASSTKTGGKTGELFFGEGSRLTVL.

This clone is labeled medium-sized (0.01 to 0.1%). The V and J genes are TRBV19 and TRBJ2-3; 12 nucleotides agree with TRBD2. J lost 5 bases, V lost 5 bases, and 8 bases had no gene match. The length of the CDR3 is 16 residues. The V gene's germline CDR1 is LNHDA and CDR2 SQIVND (reference sequence). The CDR3 loop reads CASSAVLAGGVDTQYF. As DNA, the CDR3 is TGTGCCAGTAGTGCGGTACTAGCGGGAGGCGTAGATACGCAGTATTTT.

This clone occurred a few times. This rearrangement joins TRBV30 to TRBJ1-2, with TRBD1 identical over 9 bases. The CDR3 contains 15 residues. Germline CDR1 GTSNPN, CDR2 SVGIG (reference sequence). V was pared by 1 base and J by 4 bases, with 7 bases of the junction left unmatched. CDR3 bases: TGTGCCTGGAGTGCGGGACAGGGATTTTTCTATGGCTACACCTTC. This sequence encodes CAWSAGQGFFYGYTF.

This chain links TRBV6-1 with TRBJ2-5; TRBD1 aligns across 10 bases. With V trimmed by 4 bases and J by 1 base, 15 bases remained unmatched. The V gene's germline CDR1 is MNHNS and CDR2 SASEGT. The CDR3 is 19 residues long. CDR3 in amino acids: CASSARTGGGLGAQETQYF. CDR3 DNA: TGTGCCAGCAGTGCCCGGACAGGGGGTGGTTTAGGCGCCCAAGAGACCCAGTACTTC.

This chain uses TRBV19 with TRBJ2-2, with D maybe TRBD2 (5 bases). The CDR3 length is 14 residues. Trimming removed 4 bases from V and 6 bases from J, with 12 bases in between. Germline V gene lookup returns CDR1 LNHDA and CDR2 SQIVND (reference sequence). CDR3 sequence: CASSTLSGAGELFF. In nucleotides, the CDR3 is TGTGCCAGTAGTACCCTGTCCGGGGCCGGGGAGCTGTTTTTT.

This clone has a handful of counts. The chain carries TRBV5-1 and TRBJ2-3, with 13 bases identical to TRBD2. Germline loops: CDR1 SGHRS, CDR2 YFSETQ. Trimming at V came to 2 bases and at J to 6 bases, leaving 6 bases not matched to a gene. The CDR3 is made up of 16 amino acids. In DNA, the CDR3 is TGCGCCAGCAGCTTATGGACTAGCGGGAGCGGGGATACGCAGTATTTT. This translates into CASSLWTSGSGDTQYF.

The chain recombines TRBV13 with TRBJ2-5, with 8 bases identical to TRBD1. The J call may not be correct, given that the DNA end is closer to TRBJ2-7. The CDR3 is 13 residues long. Germline assignment: CDR1 PRHDT and CDR2 FYEKMQ (reference sequence). CDR3 nucleotides: TGTGCCAGCAGCTCCGGGACAGGACACGAGCAGTACTTC. Protein sequence: CASSSGTGHEQYF.

The rearrangement joins TRBV5-8 to TRBJ1-6; D not certain. This CDR3 contains 15 residues. Germline V gene sequence: CDR1 SGHTS, CDR2 YDEGEE. With 4 bases removed from V and 6 bases from J, the gap between germline ends came to 14 bases. The CDR3: CASSQEPGRNSPLHF. CDR3 DNA: TGTGCCAGCAGCCAAGAACCGGGTCGTAATTCACCCCTCCACTTT.

V usage is TRBV4-3 and J usage is TRBJ2-5; TRBD2 aligns across 13 bases. V lost 4 bases and J lost 5; bases outside the gene matches: 10. CDR1 LGHNA and CDR2 YSLEER come from the germline V gene. The CDR3 is 17 amino acids. The CDR3 here is CASSPTTSGRATETQYF. The CDR3 DNA sequence: TGCGCCAGCAGCCCCACCACTAGCGGGAGGGCGACGGAGACCCAGTACTTC.

The chain is built from TRBV6-5 and TRBJ1-3; D remains ambiguous. The CDR3 covers 15 residues. V was trimmed by 6 bases and J by 0 bases, leaving 12 bases between them. Germline CDR1 reads MNHEY; CDR2 reads SVGAGI. Here the CDR3 DNA reads TGTGCCAGCAGGACCACAGCCCGCTCTGGAAACACCATATATTTT. It codes for CASRTTARSGNTIYF.

This clone was recorded at least ten times. J is TRBJ2-1 and V is TRBV10-2; tentative D call: TRBD1 (5 bases). The CDR3 has 14 residues. CDR1 WSHSY and CDR2 SAAADI come from the germline V gene. Trimming stripped 4 bases from V and 5 bases from J, with 12 bases between. CDR3 coding DNA: TGCGCCAGCAGTGGCAGGGAAATTAACAATGAGCAGTTCTTC. Its protein is CASSGREINNEQFF.

This clone was counted only a few times. This chain connects TRBV13 to TRBJ1-3, with D unresolved. The CDR3 has 14 amino acids. V was cut by 3 bases and J by 5 bases, with 11 bases left in between. In germline, CDR1 is PRHDT, CDR2 FYEKMQ (reference sequence). CDR3 region: CASSFFGMRNTIYF. The CDR3 DNA sequence: TGTGCCAGCAGCTTTTTCGGTATGAGAAACACCATATATTTT.

The chain employs TRBV28 and TRBJ2-1, with 9 bases matching TRBD2. V lost 3 bases, J lost 8 bases, and 11 bases stayed unmatched. Germline values: CDR1 MDHEN, CDR2 SYDVKM. The CDR3 totals 16 residues. The CDR3 region is CASSFTGGRAGYEQFF. CDR3 nucleotides: TGTGCCAGCAGTTTCACCGGCGGGAGGGCCGGTTATGAGCAGTTCTTC. Drawing the rest from reference TRBV28 and TRBJ2-1, the complete variable domain is DVKVTQSSRYLVKRTGEKVFLECVQDMDHENMFWYRQDPGLGLRLIYFSYDVKMKEKGDIPEGYSVSREKKERFSLILESASTNQTSMYLCASSFTGGRAGYEQFFGPGTRLTVL.

The chain is built from TRBV6-5 and TRBJ2-1; 12 nucleotides line up with TRBD2. CDR3 length equals 13 residues. V dropped 7 bases and J dropped 7; count of bases not matched to a gene: 2. CDR1 is MNHEY, CDR2 SVGAGI, per germline. The CDR3 spells CASTGLAGNEQFF. CDR3 DNA sequence: TGTGCCAGCACTGGACTAGCGGGAAATGAGCAGTTCTTC.

The V call is TRBV2, the J call TRBJ2-5, with TRBD2 identical over 10 bases. The CDR3 sequence is 15 residues long. V was clipped by 2 bases and J by 5 bases; unmatched bases: 5. Per the germline V gene, CDR1 is SNHLY and CDR2 is FYNNEI. The CDR3 loop is CASSELAGVGETQYF. The CDR3 coding sequence is TGTGCCAGCAGTGAACTAGCGGGAGTGGGTGAGACCCAGTACTTC.

This rearrangement joins TRBV9 to TRBJ2-3, with 7 bases identical to TRBD1. CDR1 and CDR2 from the germline V gene are SGDLS and YYNGEE. The CDR3 runs to 17 residues. With 3 bases clipped from V and 2 bases from J, the junction kept 12 bases outside the gene matches. The CDR3 region is CASSARSRDSYTDTQYF. CDR3 nucleotides: TGTGCCAGCAGCGCGCGCTCCCGGGACAGTTACACAGATACGCAGTATTTT.

This clone was observed a handful of times. J is TRBJ1-5 and V is TRBV19, with D hard to call. V was trimmed by 8 bases and J by 1 base, leaving 15 bases between them. The germline V gene has CDR1 LNHDA and CDR2 SQIVND (reference sequence). The length of the CDR3 is 15 residues. The CDR3 sequence: CASSKRGFSNQPQHF. As DNA, the CDR3 is TGTGCCAGTTCTAAACGTGGTTTCAGCAATCAGCCCCAGCATTTT.